This section outlines one TCR beta chain sequence together with its context. Its antigen is unknown. Profiled with immunoSEQ multiplex PCR; TCRdb holds only in-frame clones, not every one. This repertoire shows about 200,000 clones, under 95% found once; its top ten account for 0.9% to 1.1%. This record belongs to a study of T cell responses to AZD1222 COVID-19 vaccine. The CDR3 extends over 15 amino acids. V lost 5 bases, J lost 1 base, and 13 bases lay in between. Germline CDR1 SEHNR, CDR2 FQNEAQ (reference sequence). Study-wide results and limits: Most donors were white British and more were female, and clonal diversity was possibly underestimated.

This chain connects TRBV7-9 to TRBJ2-3; D ambiguous. The sequences come from peripheral blood, collected on day 0 of MenACWY control vaccination. The source is an adult in good health. This CDR3 is CASSIGRWGTDTQYF. DNA of the CDR3: TGTGCCAGCAGCATTGGGCGGTGGGGCACAGATACGCAGTATTTT.